The 28 T cell receptor beta chains listed next were all sequenced from one sample in a study of human T cells and chemical hapten exposure. The time point: patch test 1, 2 weeks after DPC sensitization. The treatment is: therapeutic diphenylcyclopropenone sensitization with weekly scalp DPC. TCRdb used MiXCR to reprocess the RACE reads, holding one entry per CDR3 protein. The repertoire holds 70,000 to 80,000 distinct CDR3 sequences, with around a third as singletons. Sequenced material: whole blood, taken in connection with sensitization to the hapten diphenylcyclopropenone (DPC). All receptors come from a man aged 40-49 years with alopecia areata. Some clones in this sample may be carry-over from other donors' samples.

This clonotype was recorded a few times. The chain carries TRBV27 and TRBJ1-2, with 8 bases that match TRBD1. From germline, CDR1 is MNHEY and CDR2 SMNVEV (reference sequence). The CDR3 loop spans 17 amino acids. Losses at the gene ends were 4 bases for V and 6 bases for J; bases not matched to a gene: 16. This CDR3 is CASSSIASDRVIDGYTF. DNA for the CDR3: TGTGCCAGCAGTTCTATTGCCTCGGACAGGGTAATCGATGGCTACACCTTC.

The chain joins TRBV21-1 to TRBJ1-6; TRBD1, the D gene given by the table, was not confirmed from the DNA. TRBV21-1 is tagged as a pseudogene. The CDR3 is 14 amino acids. CDR3 coding DNA: TGTGCCTCTCTCGAGGGGGCGCAGCATTCACCCCTCCACTTT. Amino acid sequence: CASLEGAQHSPLHF.

The V call is TRBV11-2, the J call TRBJ2-3; D is uncertain. The V gene's germline CDR1 is SGHAT and CDR2 FQNNGV. Trimming stripped 3 bases from V and 0 bases from J, with 13 bases between. The CDR3 sequence is 16 residues long. The CDR3 loop reads CASSLARNPSTDTQYF. In DNA, the CDR3 is TGTGCCAGCAGCTTGGCCCGGAACCCTAGCACAGATACGCAGTATTTT.

This clonotype was seen only a few times. The CDR3 reads CSARWDRDEKLFF. The CDR3 DNA follows: TGCAGTGCTAGATGGGACAGGGACGAAAAACTGTTTTTT. V gene TRBV20-1 combines with J gene TRBJ1-4, with 9 bases identical to TRBD1. Germline CDR1 and CDR2: DFQATT and SNEGSKA (reference sequence). The junction had 3 bases not matched to a gene; V was cut back by 2 bases and J by 8 bases. This CDR3 has 13 amino acids.

The genes are TRBV25-1 and TRBJ1-1; D uncertain. The V end was cut by 3 bases, the J end by 4 bases, with 9 bases between. This CDR3 has 13 amino acids. The germline V gene has CDR1 MGHDK and CDR2 SYGVNS. CDR3 DNA: TGTGCCAGCAGTGATTTTACTCGCACTGAAGCTTTCTTT. Translation gives CASSDFTRTEAFF.

J is TRBJ1-6 and V is TRBV30; D is perhaps TRBD1 (5 bases). Per the germline V gene, CDR1 is GTSNPN and CDR2 is SVGIG (reference sequence). V lost 1 base to trimming and J lost 6 bases, with 7 bases between them. The CDR3 length is 13 residues. CDR3 in amino acids: CAWSGGANSPLHF. The CDR3 DNA sequence: TGTGCCTGGAGTGGTGGGGCTAATTCACCCCTCCACTTT.

In this sample, this clonotype turned up a few times. One junction end disagrees with the germline gene, perhaps due to a read error. V and J are TRBV5-6 and TRBJ1-1, with TRBD1 matching 9 bases. The CDR3 is 15 residues long. Germline CDR1 and CDR2: SGHDT and YYEEEE. The DNA of the CDR3 is TGTGCCAGCAGCTTGGGGGACAGGGAGTACACTGAAACTTTCTTT. Residues: CASSLGDREYTETFF.

This clonotype showed up just a few times. The chain employs TRBV12-3 or TRBV12-4 and TRBJ2-1; D ambiguous. This CDR3 has 14 residues. The V gene lost 6 bases and the J gene lost 5 bases, with 14 bases spanning the gap. The CDR3 nucleotides read TGTGCCAGCAGCCAGGATCCCAGCAACAATGAGCAGTTCTTC. As protein: CASSQDPSNNEQFF.

The gene calls are TRBV28 and TRBJ2-7, with D possibly matching TRBD1 (7 bases). The CDR3 is 16 amino acids. V lost 3 bases to trimming and J lost 1 base, with 16 bases between them. Germline V gives CDR1 MDHEN, CDR2 SYDVKM. CDR3 loop: CASSFPSQGGSYEQYF. The CDR3 DNA reads TGTGCCAGCAGTTTCCCCTCGCAGGGGGGTTCCTACGAGCAGTACTTC.

The gene calls are TRBV28 and TRBJ2-6, with 9 bases lining up with TRBD1. V gave up 5 bases and J gave up 2 bases; unmatched junction bases: 10. CDR3 length: 18 residues. Per the germline V gene, CDR1 is MDHEN and CDR2 is SYDVKM. CDR3 amino acids: CASSTTGTGSPGANVLTF. DNA for the CDR3: TGTGCCAGCAGTACAACCGGGACAGGGTCCCCTGGGGCCAACGTCCTGACTTTC.

The chain links TRBV13 to TRBJ2-6; the D gene is possibly TRBD1 (5 bases). The CDR3 contains 15 residues. Trimming took 2 bases from V and 1 from J, leaving 6 bases between them. Germline CDR1 reads PRHDT; CDR2 reads FYEKMQ (reference sequence). The CDR3 reads CASSLPGSGANVLTF. The CDR3, as DNA: TGTGCCAGCAGCTTACCAGGGTCTGGGGCCAACGTCCTGACTTTC.

In this sample, this clonotype turned up a few times. The genes are TRBV9 and TRBJ2-1, with 10 bases aligning to TRBD1. The CDR3 has 16 residues. Trimming removed 4 bases from V and 6 bases from J; junction bases left unmatched: 10. Germline V lookup: CDR1 SGDLS, CDR2 YYNGEE. DNA of the CDR3: TGTGCCAGCAGCACTTACGCCGGGACAGGGGCCAATGAGCAGTTCTTC. Its protein product is CASSTYAGTGANEQFF.

This clonotype came up a few times. The chain links TRBV14 to TRBJ2-3, with D hard to call. The CDR3 has 13 residues. CDR1 SGHDN and CDR2 FVKESK come from the germline V gene. V was clipped by 1 base and J by 6 bases, with 8 bases between them. The CDR3, as DNA: TGTGCCAGCAGCCAAGCCTTAATGGATACGCAGTATTTT. Translated, it gives CASSQALMDTQYF.

In its sample, this clonotype was seen a few times. V gene TRBV10-2 combines with J gene TRBJ2-5; 9 bases line up with TRBD1. V was pared by 7 bases and J by 7 bases, with 10 bases of the junction left unmatched. The CDR3 totals 14 residues. Germline CDR1 and CDR2: WSHSY and SAAADI. Written as DNA, the CDR3 is TGCGCCAGCACCCTGGGACAGGGCCTCCGGACCCAGTACTTC. Its protein is CASTLGQGLRTQYF.

The rearrangement links TRBV2 to TRBJ2-5; D possibly uses TRBD1 or TRBD2 (6 bases each). CDR3 length equals 15 residues. With 1 base removed from V and 4 bases from J, the gap between germline ends came to 13 bases. Germline assignment: CDR1 SNHLY and CDR2 FYNNEI. This CDR3 reads CASSEGGGRLETQYF. As DNA, the CDR3 is TGTGCCAGCAGTGAAGGAGGGGGGCGGTTAGAGACCCAGTACTTC. Full variable domain (remainder filled in from reference TRBV2 and TRBJ2-5): EPEVTQTPSHQVTQMGQEVILRCVPISNHLYFYWYRQILGQKVEFLVSFYNNEISEKSEIFDDQFSVERPDGSNFTLKIRSTKLEDSAMYFCASSEGGGRLETQYFGPGTRLLVL.

The chain employs TRBV25-1 and TRBJ2-2, with 9 positions matching TRBD1. CDR3 size: 16 residues. After removal of 7 bases from V and 5 bases from J, the junction contained 11 bases not matched to a gene. CDR1 and CDR2 (germline): MGHDK, SYGVNS. The CDR3 DNA reads TGTGCCAGCACGGGGGCCGGGACAGGGTGGACCGGGGAGCTGTTTTTT. This codes for CASTGAGTGWTGELFF. Using reference TRBV25-1 and TRBJ2-2 for the parts outside the CDR3, the full variable domain is EADIYQTPRYLVIGTGKKITLECSQTMGHDKMYWYQQDPGMELHLIHYSYGVNSTEKGDLSSESTVSRIRTEHFPLTLESARPSHTSQYLCASTGAGTGWTGELFFGEGSRLTVL.

The chain uses TRBV20-1 and TRBJ2-7; 11 nucleotides line up with TRBD2. Per the germline V gene, CDR1 is DFQATT and CDR2 is SNEGSKA (reference sequence). V lost 5 bases, J lost 7 bases, and 7 bases stayed unmatched. The CDR3 totals 13 residues. The chain's CDR3 is CSADSGRASEQYF. CDR3 nucleotide sequence: TGCAGTGCTGATAGCGGGAGGGCGAGTGAGCAGTACTTC.

This clonotype was counted a single time. This rearrangement joins TRBV5-6 to TRBJ2-6, with D tentatively TRBD1 or TRBD2 (5 bases each). Trimming cost V 3 bases and J 1 base, with 8 bases left between them. The CDR3 spans 15 residues. CDR1 and CDR2 from the germline V gene are SGHDT and YYEEEE. DNA for the CDR3: TGTGCCAGCAGCTGGGACGGGTCTGGGGCCAACGTCCTGACTTTC. It encodes CASSWDGSGANVLTF.

The gene calls are TRBV20-1 and TRBJ2-1; D remains ambiguous. V lost 2 bases, J lost 8 bases, and 10 bases lay in between. Per germline, CDR1 DFQATT and CDR2 SNEGSKA (reference sequence). The CDR3 sequence is 12 residues long. This CDR3 reads CSARSDLDEQFF. In DNA, the CDR3 is TGCAGTGCTAGATCGGACCTGGATGAGCAGTTCTTC.

The V call is TRBV25-1, the J call TRBJ2-7; 10 bases fit TRBD2. V shed 6 bases, J shed 5 bases, and the junction held 10 bases outside the gene matches. CDR3 length equals 15 residues. Germline V CDR1 and CDR2: MGHDK, SYGVNS. The CDR3 DNA reads as TGTGCCAGCAGCAAACGGACTAGCGGACCCAACGAGCAGTACTTC. Its translation: CASSKRTSGPNEQYF.

This clonotype was detected only a few times. V is TRBV29-1 and J is TRBJ2-5, with D tentatively TRBD2 (6 bases). This CDR3 has 12 amino acids. Trimming shortened V by 5 bases and J by 9 bases, and 16 bases separated the two germline ends. The germline V gene has CDR1 SQVTM and CDR2 ANQGSEA. The CDR3 region is CSVLRGRGAQYF. The CDR3 coding sequence is TGCAGCGTTCTAAGGGGCCGCGGGGCCCAGTACTTC.

This clonotype was seen a handful of times. This rearrangement joins TRBV20-1 to TRBJ2-3; 9 bases fit TRBD2. The CDR3 extends over 13 amino acids. V shed 3 bases, J shed 3 bases, and the junction held 1 base outside the gene matches. Germline loops: CDR1 DFQATT, CDR2 SNEGSKA (reference sequence). The CDR3 here is CSARTSGTDTQYF. The CDR3 nucleotides are TGCAGTGCTAGGACTAGCGGAACAGATACGCAGTATTTT.

The chain has TRBV9 and TRBJ1-5; the match to TRBD1 covers 7 bases. Germline V CDR1 and CDR2: SGDLS, YYNGEE. The trim removed 4 bases at V and 4 bases at J, leaving 8 bases unmatched. The CDR3 extends over 15 amino acids. The CDR3 region is CASSPGTERNQPQHF. CDR3 DNA sequence: TGTGCCAGCAGCCCAGGGACAGAGCGGAATCAGCCCCAGCATTTT.

There are a few counts of this clonotype. This chain uses TRBV12-3 or TRBV12-4 with TRBJ2-7; maybe TRBD1 (7 bases). There are 14 residues in the CDR3. Trimming shortened V by 2 bases and J by 6 bases, and 14 bases separated the two germline ends. CDR3 region: CASSLLGGGGEQYF. CDR3 in DNA: TGTGCCAGCAGTTTACTAGGAGGGGGCGGCGAGCAGTACTTC.

The chain carries TRBV2 and TRBJ2-7; 7 nucleotides align to TRBD2. The CDR3 sequence is 15 residues long. V lost 8 bases, J lost 6 bases, and 16 bases stayed unmatched. Germline V gene data show CDR1 as SNHLY and CDR2 as FYNNEI. CDR3 in amino acids: CASYPFRGRGGEQYF. The CDR3 coding sequence is TGTGCCAGCTATCCCTTCAGAGGGAGGGGCGGCGAGCAGTACTTC.

The J gene is TRBJ2-7, the V gene TRBV20-1; TRBD1 agrees at 10 bases. Germline CDR1 reads DFQATT; CDR2 reads SNEGSKA (reference sequence). Germline trimming cut 6 bases from V and 3 bases from J; bases unmatched to any gene: 8. The length of the CDR3 is 14 residues. The CDR3 coding sequence is TGCAGTGCAAGGCCGGGACAGGGGAACTACGAGCAGTACTTC. Translating gives CSARPGQGNYEQYF.

The sample holds a few counts of this clonotype. The chain carries TRBV20-1 and TRBJ1-1; possible D gene TRBD1, 5 bases. CDR3 length: 14 residues. Germline values: CDR1 DFQATT, CDR2 SNEGSKA (reference sequence). The V end was cut by 6 bases, the J end by 1 base, with 15 bases between. The chain's CDR3 is CSAVRSQGNTEAFF. In nucleotides, the CDR3 is TGCAGTGCCGTTAGATCTCAGGGGAACACTGAAGCTTTCTTT.

J is TRBJ2-1 and V is TRBV7-2; the match to TRBD2 covers 7 bases. With V trimmed by 3 bases and J by 14 bases, 13 bases remained unmatched. The germline CDR1 and CDR2 sequences are SGHTA and FQGNSA. This CDR3 spans 14 amino acids. CDR3 loop: CASSFGREAGEEFF. The DNA of the CDR3 is TGTGCCAGCAGCTTCGGTCGAGAGGCGGGAGAGGAGTTCTTC.